This TCR beta chain comes out of a study of cytomegalovirus exposure and HLA in healthy donors. Primers for the PCR totalled 60 Vbeta and 13 Jbeta. Measured with immunoSEQ multiplex PCR; TCRdb has only the in-frame clones, and not every one. Found here are about 170,000 clones, over 75% of them singletons; the top ten hold 3% to 3.5%. Between the trimmed V and J ends, which lost 5 bases and 4 bases, there was a span of 20 bases. Germline V gene sequence: CDR1 SGHDN, CDR2 FVKESK. CDR3 size: 16 residues. This sequence originates from a female donor in good health and CMV-seronegative. The chain has TRBV14 and TRBJ2-5; tentatively, D is TRBD2 (6 bases). Sequences were obtained from PBMCs. CDR3 in amino acids: CASSTGDLSGGETQYF. CDR3 nucleotide sequence: TGTGCCAGCAGCACGGGGGACCTCTCCGGGGGAGAGACCCAGTACTTC.